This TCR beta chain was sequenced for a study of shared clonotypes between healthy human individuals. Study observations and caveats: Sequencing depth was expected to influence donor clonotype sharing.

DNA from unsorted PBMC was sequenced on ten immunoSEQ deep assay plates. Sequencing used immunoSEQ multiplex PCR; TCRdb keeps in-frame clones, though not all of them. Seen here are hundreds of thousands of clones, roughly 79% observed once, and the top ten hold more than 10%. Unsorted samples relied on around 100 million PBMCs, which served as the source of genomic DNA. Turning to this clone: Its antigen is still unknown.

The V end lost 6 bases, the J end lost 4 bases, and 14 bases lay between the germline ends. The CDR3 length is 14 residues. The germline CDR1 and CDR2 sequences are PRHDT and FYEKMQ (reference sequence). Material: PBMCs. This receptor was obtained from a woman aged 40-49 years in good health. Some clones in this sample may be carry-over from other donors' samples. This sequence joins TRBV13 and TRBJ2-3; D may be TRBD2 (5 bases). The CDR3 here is CASSVEGLSDTQYF. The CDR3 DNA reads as TGTGCCAGCAGTGTTGAGGGCCTCTCAGATACGCAGTATTTT.